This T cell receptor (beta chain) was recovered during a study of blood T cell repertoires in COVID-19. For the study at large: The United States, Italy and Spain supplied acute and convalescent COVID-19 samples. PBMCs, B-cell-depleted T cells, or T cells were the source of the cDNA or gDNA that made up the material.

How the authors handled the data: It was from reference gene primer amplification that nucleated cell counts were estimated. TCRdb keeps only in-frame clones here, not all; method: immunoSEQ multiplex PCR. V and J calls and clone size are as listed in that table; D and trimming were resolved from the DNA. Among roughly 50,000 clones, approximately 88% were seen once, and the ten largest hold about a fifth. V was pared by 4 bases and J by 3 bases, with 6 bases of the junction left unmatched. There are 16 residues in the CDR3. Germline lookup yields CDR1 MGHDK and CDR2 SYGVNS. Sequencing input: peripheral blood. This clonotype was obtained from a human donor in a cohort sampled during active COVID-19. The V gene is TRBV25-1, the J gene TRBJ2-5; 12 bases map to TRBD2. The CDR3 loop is CASSGRLAGAKETQYF. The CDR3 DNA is TGTGCCAGCAGTGGTAGACTAGCGGGGGCCAAAGAGACCCAGTACTTC.